The rows below give T cell receptor beta chains drawn from one sample of a study of cytomegalovirus exposure and HLA in healthy donors. Libraries were prepared by immunoSEQ multiplex PCR; TCRdb keeps only in-frame clonotypes and omits some of them. This sample has about 160,000 clones, with over 75% found just once. Sequencing was carried out using PBMCs. These receptors all stem from a human donor in good health. The CDR3 runs from the conserved cysteine through the conserved F or W. A D gene is named only where the DNA matches it firmly. Size is stated for part of the rows, as once, few or many counts, or as a class when the clone is expanded.

len: 15
d_gene: TRBD2
j_gene: TRBJ2-7
v_gene: TRBV16
abundance: -
CDR3nt: TGTGCCAGCAGCCCAGAGTTAGCGGGGCTTAACGAGCAGTACTTC
CDR3aa: CASSPELAGLNEQYF

len: 11
d_gene: -
j_gene: TRBJ1-1
v_gene: TRBV6-1
abundance: -
CDR3nt: TGTGCCAGCAGTGAGAACAGGGAAGCTTTCTTT
CDR3aa: CASSENREAFF

len: 15
d_gene: -
j_gene: TRBJ1-6
v_gene: TRBV6-5
abundance: -
CDR3nt: TGTGCCAGCAGTTACGGGGGCGGCGGTAATTCACCCCTCCACTTT
CDR3aa: CASSYGGGGNSPLHF

len: 14
d_gene: TRBD2
j_gene: TRBJ2-5
v_gene: TRBV19
abundance: -
CDR3nt: TGTGCCAGTAGTGTAGCGGGGGGGCAAGAGACCCAGTACTTC
CDR3aa: CASSVAGGQETQYF

len: 12
d_gene: -
j_gene: TRBJ2-7
v_gene: TRBV7-8
abundance: -
CDR3nt: TGTGCCAGCAGCTTAGGGTCGGGCGAGCAGTACTTC
CDR3aa: CASSLGSGEQYF

len: 13
d_gene: -
j_gene: TRBJ2-1
v_gene: TRBV27
abundance: -
CDR3nt: TGTGCCAGCAGTTTTTCAGGGAGGAATGAGCAGTTCTTC
CDR3aa: CASSFSGRNEQFF

len: 15
d_gene: TRBD1
j_gene: TRBJ1-2
v_gene: TRBV27
abundance: -
CDR3nt: TGTGCCAGCAGAGCCAGCGGACAGGGGTTCTATGGCTACACCTTC
CDR3aa: CASRASGQGFYGYTF

len: 17
d_gene: TRBD2
j_gene: TRBJ2-1
v_gene: TRBV7-7
abundance: -
CDR3nt: TGTGCCAGCAGCCCGCAATTAGCGGGGAGCTCCTACAATGAGCAGTTCTTC
CDR3aa: CASSPQLAGSSYNEQFF

len: 17
d_gene: TRBD1
j_gene: TRBJ1-1
v_gene: TRBV27
abundance: -
CDR3nt: TGTGCCAGCAGGGGAAAGCCGACCGGGACAGTGAACACTGAAGCTTTCTTT
CDR3aa: CASRGKPTGTVNTEAFF

len: 14
d_gene: -
j_gene: TRBJ2-1
v_gene: TRBV18
abundance: -
CDR3nt: TGTGCCAGCTCACCGGAGACGGCCTACAATGAGCAGTTCTTC
CDR3aa: CASSPETAYNEQFF

len: 18
d_gene: TRBD2
j_gene: TRBJ2-5
v_gene: TRBV5-6
abundance: -
CDR3nt: TGTGCCAGCAGCGGGGGACTAGCGGGTCTACAAGGTGGGGAGACCCAGTACTTC
CDR3aa: CASSGGLAGLQGGETQYF

len: 15
d_gene: -
j_gene: TRBJ2-1
v_gene: TRBV19
abundance: -
CDR3nt: TGTGCCAGTAGTAATTTGATCACTACTTGGAATGAGCAGTTCTTC
CDR3aa: CASSNLITTWNEQFF

len: 14
d_gene: -
j_gene: TRBJ1-2
v_gene: TRBV7-8
abundance: -
CDR3nt: TGTGCCAGCAGCTTATTCAGTACTAACTATGGCTACACCTTC
CDR3aa: CASSLFSTNYGYTF

len: 12
d_gene: -
j_gene: TRBJ1-2
v_gene: TRBV6-4
abundance: -
CDR3nt: TGTGCCAGCGGAGGGGCCCTGGGCGGCTACACCTTC
CDR3aa: CASGGALGGYTF

len: 15
d_gene: -
j_gene: TRBJ1-6
v_gene: TRBV6-6
abundance: -
CDR3nt: TGTGCCAGCAGCTACGGCGGGAGTCTCAATTCACCCCTCCACTTT
CDR3aa: CASSYGGSLNSPLHF

len: 14
d_gene: -
j_gene: TRBJ1-1
v_gene: TRBV6-5
abundance: once
CDR3nt: TGTGCCAGCAGGGCGCAGATGGGGCCCGCTGAAGCTTTCTTT
CDR3aa: CASRAQMGPAEAFF

len: 14
d_gene: TRBD1
j_gene: TRBJ2-7
v_gene: TRBV5-5
abundance: once
CDR3nt: TGTGCCAGCAGCTCGGGACAGGGGACTCGGGAGCAGTACTTC
CDR3aa: CASSSGQGTREQYF

len: 11
d_gene: -
j_gene: TRBJ2-1
v_gene: TRBV14
abundance: -
CDR3nt: TGTGCCAGCAGCCTTCTATATGAGCAGTTCTTC
CDR3aa: CASSLLYEQFF

len: 15
d_gene: -
j_gene: TRBJ1-1
v_gene: TRBV5-6
abundance: -
CDR3nt: TGTGCCAGCAGCCCGGTAGGACAGAGGGAGGGTGAAGCTTTCTTT
CDR3aa: CASSPVGQREGEAFF

len: 15
d_gene: -
j_gene: TRBJ1-2
v_gene: TRBV9
abundance: -
CDR3nt: TGTGCCAGCAGCGTAGACGGAGGAGCCCCAAATGGCTACACCTTC
CDR3aa: CASSVDGGAPNGYTF

len: 15
d_gene: -
j_gene: TRBJ1-4
v_gene: TRBV6-1
abundance: few
CDR3nt: TGTGCCAGCAGTGAAATTTACACTGGGGGGAAAAAACTGTTTTTT
CDR3aa: CASSEIYTGGKKLFF

len: 17
d_gene: TRBD1
j_gene: TRBJ2-5
v_gene: TRBV2
abundance: -
CDR3nt: TGTGCCAGCGGCCTAACTGGACAGGGGATAAACCAAGAGACCCAGTACTTC
CDR3aa: CASGLTGQGINQETQYF

len: 13
d_gene: -
j_gene: TRBJ2-1
v_gene: TRBV2
abundance: -
CDR3nt: TGTGCCAGCAGTGAAGAGCGAACACTTGAGCAGTTCTTC
CDR3aa: CASSEERTLEQFF

len: 15
d_gene: TRBD1
j_gene: TRBJ1-3
v_gene: TRBV6-1
abundance: -
CDR3nt: TGTGCCAGCAGCGCGCAACAGGGGCCCGGAAACACCATATATTTT
CDR3aa: CASSAQQGPGNTIYF

len: 14
d_gene: -
j_gene: TRBJ2-3
v_gene: TRBV6-5
abundance: -
CDR3nt: TGTGCCAGCAGTTACGGGCAGCCGTCGGATACGCAGTATTTT
CDR3aa: CASSYGQPSDTQYF

len: 18
d_gene: TRBD1
j_gene: TRBJ2-4
v_gene: TRBV11-2
abundance: -
CDR3nt: TGTGCCAGCAGCTTAGTTTACGGTAGGGGGCCAGCCAAAAACATTCAGTACTTC
CDR3aa: CASSLVYGRGPAKNIQYF

len: 16
d_gene: TRBD2
j_gene: TRBJ2-3
v_gene: TRBV5-1
abundance: -
CDR3nt: TGCGCCAGCAGCTGGGGACTAGCGGGGGGGCCGGATACGCAGTATTTT
CDR3aa: CASSWGLAGGPDTQYF

len: 14
d_gene: -
j_gene: TRBJ2-7
v_gene: TRBV7-9
abundance: -
CDR3nt: TGTGCCAGCAGCTTAGGCCAGGTGACTATTGAGCAGTACTTC
CDR3aa: CASSLGQVTIEQYF

len: 16
d_gene: TRBD2
j_gene: TRBJ2-7
v_gene: TRBV5-1
abundance: -
CDR3nt: TGCGCCAGCAGCTATGGGACTAGCGGGGAACCCTACGAGCAGTACTTC
CDR3aa: CASSYGTSGEPYEQYF

len: 14
d_gene: -
j_gene: TRBJ2-2
v_gene: TRBV6-6
abundance: -
CDR3nt: TGTGCCAGCAGCCTAGCCAAGATCACCGGGGAGCTGTTTTTT
CDR3aa: CASSLAKITGELFF

len: 16
d_gene: TRBD1
j_gene: TRBJ2-1
v_gene: TRBV6-1
abundance: few
CDR3nt: TGTGCCAGCAGTGTACAGGGGGCGCTGATCTACAATGAGCAGTTCTTC
CDR3aa: CASSVQGALIYNEQFF

len: 14
d_gene: TRBD1
j_gene: TRBJ2-5
v_gene: TRBV7-9
abundance: -
CDR3nt: TGTGCCAGCAGCTGGACAGGGCTATGGGAGACCCAGTACTTC
CDR3aa: CASSWTGLWETQYF

len: 21
d_gene: TRBD2
j_gene: TRBJ2-3
v_gene: TRBV4-1
abundance: -
CDR3nt: TGCGCCAGCAGCCAAGGGGGGACTAGCGGGGGATTATTTTCCAGCACAGATACGCAGTATTTT
CDR3aa: CASSQGGTSGGLFSSTDTQYF

len: 13
d_gene: -
j_gene: TRBJ2-7
v_gene: TRBV7-8
abundance: -
CDR3nt: TGTGCCAGCAGCTTCGAACAGACCTACGAGCAGTACTTC
CDR3aa: CASSFEQTYEQYF

len: 16
d_gene: TRBD1
j_gene: TRBJ1-1
v_gene: TRBV5-1
abundance: -
CDR3nt: TGCGCCAGCAGCCTTACAGGGGTCCCAATGAACACTGAAGCTTTCTTT
CDR3aa: CASSLTGVPMNTEAFF

len: 10
d_gene: -
j_gene: TRBJ1-5
v_gene: TRBV10-1
abundance: -
CDR3nt: TGCGCCAGCTCGGGTCAGCCCCAGCATTTT
CDR3aa: CASSGQPQHF